Listed below are T cell receptor beta chains from one sample, sequenced in a study of T cell responses to AZD1222 COVID-19 vaccine. Sequencing used immunoSEQ multiplex PCR; TCRdb keeps in-frame clones, though not all of them. The table includes approximately 79,000 clones, 70% to 90% detected once. The source was peripheral blood, collected on day 0 of AZD1222 vaccination. The receptor set was obtained from an adult in good health. CDR3s include the opening cysteine and the closing phenylalanine or tryptophan. A D gene is named only where the DNA matches it firmly. Only some rows state a clone size, as once, few, many or a class for expanded clones.

D,size,J,V,CDR3,DNA
TRBD2,-,TRBJ2-2,TRBV9,CASSVLSGSEGGELFF,TGTGCCAGCAGCGTCCTTAGCGGGAGTGAGGGCGGGGAGCTGTTTTTT
TRBD2,-,TRBJ2-4,TRBV19,CASSEREAVRAKNIQYF,TGTGCCAGTAGCGAGCGGGAGGCCGTTCGAGCCAAAAACATTCAGTACTTC
-,-,TRBJ1-2,TRBV5-1,CASSFGTEGGYTF,TGCGCCAGCAGCTTTGGGACGGAGGGCGGCTACACCTTC
-,-,TRBJ2-2,TRBV28,CASSLAETNTGELFF,TGTGCCAGCAGCTTAGCGGAGACGAACACCGGGGAGCTGTTTTTT
-,-,TRBJ2-7,TRBV12-3/TRBV12-4,CASSLGTTGQYF,TGTGCCAGCAGTTTAGGTACGACGGGCCAGTACTTC
-,-,TRBJ2-1,TRBV24-1,CATSDPGTVLNEQFF,TGTGCCACCAGTGACCCCGGGACTGTTCTCAATGAGCAGTTCTTC
-,-,TRBJ2-7,TRBV29-1,CSVDDGEAYEQYF,TGCAGCGTTGATGACGGGGAAGCTTACGAGCAGTACTTC
-,-,TRBJ1-1,TRBV19,CASSKHPEAFF,TGTGCCAGTAGTAAGCACCCTGAAGCTTTCTTT
-,-,TRBJ2-1,TRBV5-1,CASSLWDQADNEQFF,TGCGCCAGCAGCTTGTGGGACCAGGCGGACAATGAGCAGTTCTTC
-,few,TRBJ1-4,TRBV5-6,CASTRGAGVANEKLFF,TGTGCCAGCACCCGGGGAGCGGGGGTAGCTAATGAAAAACTGTTTTTT
TRBD2,-,TRBJ2-3,TRBV20-1,CSASGGGGTDTQYF,TGCAGTGCTAGTGGGGGAGGGGGCACAGATACGCAGTATTTT
-,-,TRBJ2-5,TRBV7-9,CASSLVALPRALGETQYF,TGTGCCAGCAGCTTAGTAGCCCTTCCTAGGGCCCTAGGGGAGACCCAGTACTTC
-,-,TRBJ1-2,TRBV4-2,CASSPVPTGGGNYGYTF,TGTGCCAGCAGCCCAGTCCCGACAGGAGGTGGTAACTATGGCTACACCTTC
-,-,TRBJ2-6,TRBV19,CASRPGGGANVLTF,TGTGCCAGTAGGCCGGGTGGCGGGGCCAACGTCCTGACTTTC
TRBD2,once,TRBJ2-1,TRBV5-1,CASSLAGTSVYNEQFF,TGCGCCAGCAGCCTGGCCGGGACTAGCGTTTACAATGAGCAGTTCTTC
TRBD1,few,TRBJ2-4,TRBV12-5,CASGTQGVAKNIQYF,TGTGCTAGTGGCACACAGGGGGTAGCCAAAAACATTCAGTACTTC
-,-,TRBJ1-6,TRBV7-8,CASSLQEIQVPLHF,TGTGCCAGCAGCTTACAGGAGATTCAAGTACCCCTCCACTTT
-,-,TRBJ2-7,TRBV5-5,CASSPTGRYEQYF,TGTGCCAGCAGCCCAACAGGGAGGTACGAGCAGTACTTC
-,once,TRBJ2-2,TRBV5-4,CASSAGYSAGELFF,TGTGCCAGCAGCGCGGGCTACTCCGCCGGGGAGCTGTTTTTT
-,-,TRBJ1-3,TRBV28,CASLGRAGSGNTIYF,TGTGCCAGCTTAGGTCGGGCTGGCTCTGGAAACACCATATATTTT
TRBD1,-,TRBJ1-1,TRBV28,CASILVTGTGRSEAFF,TGTGCCAGCATTCTCGTTACCGGGACAGGGAGGTCTGAAGCTTTCTTT
-,-,TRBJ1-5,TRBV7-9,CASSFANQPQHF,TGTGCCAGCAGCTTTGCCAATCAGCCCCAGCATTTT
-,-,TRBJ2-7,TRBV4-1,CASSLGEILPGSSYEQYF,TGCGCCAGCAGCCTAGGGGAGATCCTGCCGGGGAGCTCCTACGAGCAGTACTTC
-,few,TRBJ1-5,TRBV2,CASSVERGFQPQHF,TGTGCCAGCAGTGTTGAACGGGGCTTTCAGCCCCAGCATTTT
-,-,TRBJ2-1,TRBV5-1,CASSLLASSYNEQFF,TGCGCCAGCAGCTTGCTAGCGAGCTCCTACAATGAGCAGTTCTTC
-,-,TRBJ2-2,TRBV12-5,CASGLDPRYTGELFF,TGTGCTAGTGGTTTGGATCCTCGTTACACCGGGGAGCTGTTTTTT
-,-,TRBJ1-6,TRBV28,CASSSSPETGDYNSPLHF,TGTGCCAGCAGTTCCTCTCCAGAGACAGGAGATTATAATTCACCCCTCCACTTT
TRBD1,-,TRBJ1-2,TRBV6-5,CASSYADRGAYGYTF,TGTGCCAGCAGTTACGCGGACAGGGGTGCCTATGGCTACACCTTC
-,-,TRBJ2-3,TRBV11-2,CASSLAWGYTDTQYF,TGTGCCAGCAGCTTAGCCTGGGGGTACACAGATACGCAGTATTTT
-,-,TRBJ1-3,TRBV19,CASLNSGNTIYF,TGTGCCAGCCTAAACTCTGGAAACACCATATATTTT
-,-,TRBJ2-5,TRBV3-1/TRBV3-2,CASSIGGRETQYF,TGTGCCAGCAGCATTGGGGGGCGGGAGACCCAGTACTTC
-,-,TRBJ1-1,TRBV19,CASSIAQGYTEAFF,TGTGCCAGTAGTATAGCTCAGGGATACACTGAAGCTTTCTTT
TRBD1,-,TRBJ2-7,TRBV18,CASSQGQFSYEQYF,TGTGCCAGCTCACAGGGACAGTTCTCCTACGAGCAGTACTTC
-,-,TRBJ1-1,TRBV10-2,CASSDRGEGTEAFF,TGCGCCAGCAGTGACAGGGGCGAGGGCACTGAAGCTTTCTTT
-,-,TRBJ1-6,TRBV11-3,CASSLGGSPLHF,TGTGCCAGCAGCCTCGGGGGTTCACCCCTCCACTTT
-,once,TRBJ2-3,TRBV7-6,CASSLVGTSTDTQYF,TGTGCCAGCAGCTTGGTGGGGACTTCCACAGATACGCAGTATTTT
TRBD2,-,TRBJ2-5,TRBV11-3,CASSRPPGAGGESETQYF,TGTGCCAGCAGCCGCCCCCCAGGGGCGGGAGGCGAGAGTGAGACCCAGTACTTC
-,-,TRBJ2-1,TRBV9,CASSVATGGGGVQFF,TGTGCCAGCAGCGTAGCTACGGGAGGGGGCGGTGTGCAGTTCTTC
TRBD1,-,TRBJ2-3,TRBV24-1,CATSETGAHTQYF,TGTGCCACCAGTGAGACAGGGGCCCATACGCAGTATTTT
TRBD2,few,TRBJ2-7,TRBV28,CASTPGGRVSEQYF,TGTGCCAGCACCCCTGGCGGGAGAGTGTCCGAGCAGTACTTC
-,-,TRBJ2-7,TRBV7-2,CASTGWGEASDEQYF,TGTGCCAGCACCGGGTGGGGGGAGGCCTCCGACGAGCAGTACTTC
-,-,TRBJ2-3,TRBV19,CASSIRSGGITDTQYF,TGTGCCAGTAGTATCCGAAGTGGGGGGATCACAGATACGCAGTATTTT
TRBD2,few,TRBJ2-1,TRBV7-2,CASSLALAGYNEQFF,TGTGCCAGCAGCTTAGCCCTAGCGGGTTACAATGAGCAGTTCTTC
TRBD2,-,TRBJ2-1,TRBV27,CASSLLAGGPTDEQFF,TGTGCCAGCAGCCTCCTAGCGGGGGGGCCTACGGATGAGCAGTTCTTC
TRBD2,-,TRBJ2-3,TRBV5-1,CASSLTSGVTDTQYF,TGCGCCAGCAGCTTGACTAGCGGGGTCACAGATACGCAGTATTTT